These T cell receptor beta chains were read from a single sample in a study of radiation and T cells in renal cell carcinoma. Sequencing used immunoSEQ multiplex PCR; TCRdb keeps in-frame clones, though not all of them. The table records about 18,000 clones, about 56% of them present only once. The source was tumor tissue, collected from a patient whose treatment included radiotherapy and nephrectomy. Every receptor here comes from a man aged 45-60 years with renal cell carcinoma. Both conserved end residues are part of each CDR3.

CDR3 length	V gene	J gene	CDR3 protein
16	TRBV18	TRBJ1-1	CASSPTSAQGSTEAFF
16	TRBV18	TRBJ2-7	CASSPTPAGPGYEQYF
15	TRBV23-1	TRBJ1-4	CASSQSPRDGEKLFF
14	TRBV4-3	TRBJ2-5	CASSQDRGGTPQYF
15	TRBV6-1	TRBJ2-5	CASVQLAGGKETQYF
15	TRBV5-4	TRBJ2-1	CASSLQTGQWNEQFF
13	TRBV5-1	TRBJ2-7	CASSSLGTYEQYF
12	TRBV11-1	TRBJ2-7	CASSLLGDEQYF
14	TRBV5-4	TRBJ2-5	CASSFKGGGKTQYF
13	TRBV5-1	TRBJ2-5	CASRPGAAETQYF
14	TRBV6-5	TRBJ1-1	CASSPGGAVTEAFF
15	TRBV27	TRBJ1-1	CASSLGASMNTEAFF
16	TRBV19	TRBJ1-5	CASTQGQGRSNQPQHF
13	TRBV2	TRBJ1-3	CASSPGDGNTIYF
14	TRBV7-8	TRBJ2-5	CASSPTSDKETQYF
12	TRBV28	TRBJ1-1	CASSNPRAEAFF
11	TRBV7-8	TRBJ2-1	CASSEFNEQFF
15	TRBV7-8	TRBJ1-5	CASSRDRVTNQPQHF
13	TRBV6-6	TRBJ1-4	CASRWDGNEKLFF
13	TRBV7-8	TRBJ1-2	CASSLDAGDGYTF
14	TRBV6-4	TRBJ2-3	CASSPSGDTDTQYF
15	TRBV6-5	TRBJ2-7	CASSYLQGGPYEQYF
16	TRBV7-9	TRBJ2-3	CASSPGTSGFTDTQYF
17	TRBV7-3	TRBJ2-2	CASSLIGASGATGELFF
16	TRBV4-1	TRBJ2-6	CASSQDDSAGANVLTF
14	TRBV9	TRBJ1-5	CASSVGPINQPQHF
15	TRBV7-2	TRBJ1-1	CASSPGVRYGTEAFF
12	TRBV6-1	TRBJ1-2	CASVWDRVGYTF
16	TRBV5-1	TRBJ2-1	CASSTLTSGRDNEQFF
14	TRBV6-1	TRBJ1-4	CASRETGFGEKLFF
15	TRBV11-1	TRBJ2-7	CASSFSGTSVGEQYF
17	TRBV9	TRBJ2-6	CASSIPRQGSGANVLTF
15	TRBV6-1	TRBJ1-4	CASSDFGATNEKLFF
16	TRBV5-6	TRBJ2-1	CASSYTGTNRYNEQFF
12	TRBV27	TRBJ1-1	CASSSGGTEAFF